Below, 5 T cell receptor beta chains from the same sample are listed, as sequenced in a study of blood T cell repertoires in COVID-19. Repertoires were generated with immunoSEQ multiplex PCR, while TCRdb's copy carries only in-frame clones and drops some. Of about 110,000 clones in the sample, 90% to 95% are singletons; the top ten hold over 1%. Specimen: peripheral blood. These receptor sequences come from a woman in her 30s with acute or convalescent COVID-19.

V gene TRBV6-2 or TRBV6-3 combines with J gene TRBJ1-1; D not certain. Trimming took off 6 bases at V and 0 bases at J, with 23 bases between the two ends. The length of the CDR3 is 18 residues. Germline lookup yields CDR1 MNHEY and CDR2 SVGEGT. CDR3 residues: CASSNTGPGLTMNTEAFF. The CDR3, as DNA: TGTGCCAGCAGCAACACCGGGCCGGGGTTGACTATGAACACTGAAGCTTTCTTT.

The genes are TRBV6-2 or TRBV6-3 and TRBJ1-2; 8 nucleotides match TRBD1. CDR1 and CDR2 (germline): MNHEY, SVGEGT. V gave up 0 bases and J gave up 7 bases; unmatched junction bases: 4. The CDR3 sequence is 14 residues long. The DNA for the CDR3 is TGTGCCAGCAGTTACTCGGCCACAGGGGGTGGCTACACCTTC. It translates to CASSYSATGGGYTF.

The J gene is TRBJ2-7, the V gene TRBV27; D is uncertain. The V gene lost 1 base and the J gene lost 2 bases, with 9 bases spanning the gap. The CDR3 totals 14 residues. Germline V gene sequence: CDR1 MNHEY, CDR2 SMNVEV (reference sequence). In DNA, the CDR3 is TGTGCCAGCAGTTTATGGGCAGATGCCTACGAGCAGTACTTC. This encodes CASSLWADAYEQYF.

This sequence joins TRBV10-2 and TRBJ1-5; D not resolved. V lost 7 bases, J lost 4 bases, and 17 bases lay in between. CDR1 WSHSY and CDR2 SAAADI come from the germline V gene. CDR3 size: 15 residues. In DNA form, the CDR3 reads TGCGCCAGCACCGGTAGCCAGCCACTTAATCAGCCCCAGCATTTT. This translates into CASTGSQPLNQPQHF.

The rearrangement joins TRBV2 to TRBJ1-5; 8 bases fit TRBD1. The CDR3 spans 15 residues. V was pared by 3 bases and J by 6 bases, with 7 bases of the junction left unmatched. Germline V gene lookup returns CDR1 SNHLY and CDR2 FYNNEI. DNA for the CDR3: TGTGCCAGCAGTGAGGCCAGGGGGCGCGGTCAGCCCCAGCATTTT. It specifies CASSEARGRGQPQHF.